These 26 T cell receptor beta chains originate from one sample sequenced in a study of cytomegalovirus exposure and HLA in healthy donors. The PCR employed 60 Vbeta primers together with 13 Jbeta primers. Sequenced by immunoSEQ multiplex PCR; TCRdb stores in-frame clones only, minus some. Among more than 150,000 clones listed, 75% to 90% were seen once. The sequenced sample was PBMCs. All receptors come from a young man in good health and CMV-seropositive.

This clone was recorded only once. This sequence joins TRBV4-2 and TRBJ2-3; the D gene is possibly TRBD2 (6 bases). Deletions cut 0 bases from V and 1 base from J, with 11 bases between. CDR3 length: 16 amino acids. CDR1 is LGHNA and CDR2 is YNFKEQ in the germline V gene. The chain's CDR3 is CASSQDERRGTDTQYF. Written as DNA, the CDR3 is TGTGCCAGCAGCCAAGATGAGCGGAGGGGCACAGATACGCAGTATTTT.

J is TRBJ2-3 and V is TRBV5-1, with 9 nucleotides matching TRBD2. CDR1 and CDR2 (germline): SGHRS, YFSETQ. CDR3 length: 15 amino acids. J lost 2 bases, V lost 2 bases, and 3 bases had no gene match. CDR3 protein: CASSFQREATDTQYF. The CDR3, as DNA: TGCGCCAGCAGCTTCCAGCGGGAGGCCACAGATACGCAGTATTTT.

This chain uses TRBV7-9 with TRBJ2-1; TRBD1 aligns across 8 bases. V shed 5 bases and J 3 bases; nucleotides not matched to a gene: 9. The CDR3 length is 16 residues. CDR1 is SEHNR and CDR2 is FQNEAQ in the germline V gene (reference sequence). The CDR3 reads CASSPSPGQDYNEQFF. For the CDR3, the DNA is TGTGCCAGCAGCCCCTCCCCGGGACAGGACTACAATGAGCAGTTCTTC. Using reference TRBV7-9 and TRBJ2-1 for the parts outside the CDR3, the full variable domain is DTGVSQNPRHKITKRGQNVTFRCDPISEHNRLYWYRQTLGQGPEFLTYFQNEAQLEKSRLLSDRFSAERPKGSFSTLEIQRTEQGDSAMYLCASSPSPGQDYNEQFFGPGTRLTVL.

The chain couples TRBV30 to TRBJ2-7, with D possibly TRBD1 on 5 matching bases. CDR3 length equals 13 residues. The germline V and J ends were trimmed by 2 bases and 3 bases, with 11 bases remaining between them. The germline V gene encodes CDR1 GTSNPN and CDR2 SVGIG (reference sequence). The CDR3 here is CAWSRDSFYEQYF. The CDR3 coding sequence is TGTGCCTGGAGTAGAGACAGCTTCTACGAGCAGTACTTC.

The chain combines TRBV4-1 with TRBJ2-3, with 8 bases lining up with TRBD2. The V segment lost 0 bases and the J segment 2 bases; nucleotides outside the gene matches: 7. The germline CDR1 and CDR2 sequences are MGHRA and YSYEKL. The length of the CDR3 is 17 residues. The CDR3 reads CASSQERGAGDTDTQYF. The CDR3 DNA reads TGCGCCAGCAGCCAAGAACGGGGAGCGGGGGACACAGATACGCAGTATTTT.

The chain recombines TRBV5-1 with TRBJ2-5, with 15 bases fitting TRBD2. Germline CDR1 reads SGHRS; CDR2 reads YFSETQ. The V segment lost 3 bases and the J segment 1 base; nucleotides outside the gene matches: 7. This CDR3 comprises 18 residues. The DNA for the CDR3 is TGCGCCAGCAGCTCGGAGGGACTAGCGGGGGGATTCCAAGAGACCCAGTACTTC. This gives the protein CASSSEGLAGGFQETQYF. Complete variable domain (other parts from reference TRBV5-1 and TRBJ2-5): KAGVTQTPRYLIKTRGQQVTLSCSPISGHRSVSWYQQTPGQGLQFLFEYFSETQRNKGNFPGRFSGRQFSNSRSEMNVSTLELGDSALYLCASSSEGLAGGFQETQYFGPGTRLLVL.

The chain has TRBV2 and TRBJ1-2; unclear D gene. In germline, CDR1 is SNHLY, CDR2 FYNNEI. The CDR3 loop spans 11 amino acids. V gave up 9 bases and J gave up 7 bases, with 12 bases separating them. The CDR3: CARDSGSGYTF. As DNA, the CDR3 is TGTGCCAGAGACTCCGGGAGTGGCTACACCTTC.

As for this clone: Its ends do not fully match the called genes, so a read error is possible. The chain joins TRBV7-9 to TRBJ2-7; 9 bases agree with TRBD1. CDR1 is SEHNR, CDR2 FQNEAQ, per germline (reference sequence). The CDR3 spans 16 residues. CDR3 in amino acids: CSSSSFAGTGNYEQYF. The DNA for the CDR3 is TGTTCCAGCAGCAGCTTCGCCGGGACAGGGAACTACGAGCAGTACTTC. The full variable domain, its missing parts supplied by reference TRBV7-9 and TRBJ2-7, is DTGVSQNPRHKITKRGQNVTFRCDPISEHNRLYWYRQTLGQGPEFLTYFQNEAQLEKSRLLSDRFSAERPKGSFSTLEIQRTEQGDSAMYLCSSSSFAGTGNYEQYFGPGTRLTVT.

The chain combines TRBV6-1 with TRBJ1-6; perhaps TRBD1 as D (6 bases). The CDR3 runs 14 residues. Trimming took off 3 bases at V and 12 bases at J, with 15 bases between the two ends. Germline CDR1 MNHNS, CDR2 SASEGT. CDR3 loop: CASSDPTGRLPLHF. Here the CDR3 DNA reads TGTGCCAGCAGTGACCCGACAGGTCGGTTACCCCTCCACTTT.

The chain is built from TRBV4-3 and TRBJ2-1, with D tentatively TRBD2 (5 bases). Trimming took 0 bases from V and 0 from J, leaving 9 bases between them. Looked up from germline, CDR1 is LGHNA and CDR2 is YSLEER. The CDR3 extends over 16 amino acids. CDR3 sequence: CASSQDAGSSYNEQFF. The CDR3 DNA sequence: TGCGCCAGCAGCCAAGATGCGGGTAGCTCCTACAATGAGCAGTTCTTC.

This chain connects TRBV7-8 to TRBJ2-2; the match to TRBD2 covers 10 bases. Germline CDR1 reads SGHVS; CDR2 reads FQNEAQ. The V gene end was trimmed by 6 bases and the J gene end by 0 bases; junction bases not matched to a gene: 4. CDR3 length: 16 residues. The CDR3 protein is CASRDSGGSNTGELFF. The CDR3 DNA sequence: TGTGCCAGCAGGGATAGCGGGGGGTCGAACACCGGGGAGCTGTTTTTT.

The CDR3 sequence is CASSSRTGRKNNEQFF. The CDR3 DNA is TGTGCCAGCAGCTCCCGGACAGGGCGTAAGAACAATGAGCAGTTCTTC. This chain joins TRBV5-4 and TRBJ2-1; 8 positions match TRBD1. There are 16 residues in the CDR3. The germline V gene encodes CDR1 SGHNT and CDR2 YYREEE (reference sequence). The ends lost 3 bases at V and 5 bases at J; junction bases unmatched: 10.

V and J are TRBV9 and TRBJ2-4, with a tentative D call TRBD2 (6 bases). The CDR3 has 16 residues. Germline V gene data show CDR1 as SGDLS and CDR2 as YYNGEE. V lost 3 bases to trimming and J lost 3 bases, with 16 bases between them. The CDR3 is CASSDDGGFGKNIQYF. CDR3 coding DNA: TGTGCCAGCAGCGATGACGGGGGATTCGGCAAAAACATTCAGTACTTC.

This clone has only a few counts. V usage is TRBV18 and J usage is TRBJ1-4, with D possibly matching TRBD1 (5 bases). Trimming left V 6 bases short and J 3 bases short, with 14 bases between. This CDR3 region has 15 residues. Germline assignment: CDR1 KGHSH and CDR2 LQKENI. The CDR3 DNA is TGTGCCAGCTCTACTTTCCCAGGGTCTAATGAAAAACTGTTTTTT. Translating gives CASSTFPGSNEKLFF.

This clone was observed a handful of times. J is TRBJ2-3 and V is TRBV6-1; 8 positions agree with TRBD2. Germline lookup yields CDR1 MNHNS and CDR2 SASEGT. The CDR3 spans 15 residues. Trimming at V came to 4 bases and at J to 4 bases, leaving 7 bases not matched to a gene. CDR3 in DNA: TGTGCCAGCAGTGGTAGCGGGGAGGGCTCAGATACGCAGTATTTT. Its protein is CASSGSGEGSDTQYF.

This chain connects TRBV2 to TRBJ1-5; D not resolved. There are 14 residues in the CDR3. V was shortened by 2 bases and J by 1 base, with 6 bases between the two germline ends. The germline CDR1 and CDR2 sequences are SNHLY and FYNNEI. The CDR3 loop is CASSESQSNQPQHF. The CDR3 DNA reads TGTGCCAGCAGTGAATCCCAAAGCAATCAGCCCCAGCATTTT.

The DNA of the CDR3 is TGTGCCATCAGTGAGTCGGGAGGCACGACTGGAAACACCATATATTTT. Encoded protein: CAISESGGTTGNTIYF. This chain links TRBV10-3 with TRBJ1-3; D uncertain. The CDR3 covers 16 residues. Germline V gene sequence: CDR1 ENHRY, CDR2 SYGVKD. Trimming cost V 0 bases and J 2 bases, with 11 bases left between them.

This clone was seen more than once but under ten times. This chain joins TRBV18 and TRBJ2-7; unclear D gene. The CDR3 runs to 14 residues. CDR1 and CDR2 from the germline V gene are KGHSH and LQKENI. With 2 bases removed from V and 0 bases from J, the gap between germline ends came to 8 bases. The CDR3 reads CASSPGLSSYEQYF. CDR3 nucleotide sequence: TGTGCCAGCTCACCAGGTCTCAGCTCCTACGAGCAGTACTTC.

This chain's CDR3 is CASSFRTGPQHF. In DNA, the CDR3 is TGTGCCAGCAGCTTCCGGACAGGACCCCAGCATTTT. V is TRBV7-2 and J is TRBJ1-5, with TRBD1 matching over 7 bases. Germline lookup yields CDR1 SGHTA and CDR2 FQGNSA. There are 12 residues in the CDR3. The J segment lost 10 bases and the V segment lost 3 bases, leaving 3 bases of the junction unmatched.

This chain joins TRBV2 and TRBJ1-4; D might be TRBD1 (6 bases). Between the trimmed V and J ends, which lost 8 bases and 8 bases, there was a span of 18 bases. The CDR3 has 14 residues. Per the germline V gene, CDR1 is SNHLY and CDR2 is FYNNEI. As DNA, the CDR3 is TGTGCCAGCGCCCGGGACAAAGTAATGGAAAAACTGTTTTTT. Translating it yields CASARDKVMEKLFF.

This chain uses TRBV5-1 with TRBJ1-2; 9 bases match TRBD1. Germline V CDR1 and CDR2: SGHRS, YFSETQ. V dropped 7 bases and J dropped 8; count of bases not matched to a gene: 9. The CDR3 runs to 13 residues. In DNA, the CDR3 is TGCGCCAGCTTTAGCGGGACAGGGAACGGCTACACCTTC. Its translation is CASFSGTGNGYTF.

J is TRBJ2-3 and V is TRBV5-4; 7 bases align to TRBD2. Trimming cost V 4 bases and J 0 bases; bases outside gene matches: 8. There are 16 residues in the CDR3. Germline loops: CDR1 SGHNT, CDR2 YYREEE (reference sequence). The CDR3 sequence: CASSIPSGSSTDTQYF. In DNA, the CDR3 is TGTGCCAGCAGCATTCCTAGCGGATCAAGCACAGATACGCAGTATTTT. Filled out from reference TRBV5-4 and TRBJ2-3, the complete variable domain reads ETGVTQSPTHLIKTRGQQVTLRCSSQSGHNTVSWYQQALGQGPQFIFQYYREEENGRGNFPPRFSGLQFPNYSSELNVNALELDDSALYLCASSIPSGSSTDTQYFGPGTRLTVL.

V and J are TRBV2 and TRBJ2-7; D uncertain. Germline values: CDR1 SNHLY, CDR2 FYNNEI. This CDR3 is built from 12 residues. The germline V and J ends were trimmed by 5 bases and 7 bases, with 12 bases remaining between them. The DNA of the CDR3 is TGTGCCAGCAGTCCCAGAGCCGGGGAGCAGTACTTC. It specifies CASSPRAGEQYF.

V and J are TRBV5-1 and TRBJ2-1; 9 nucleotides align to TRBD2. In germline, CDR1 is SGHRS, CDR2 YFSETQ. There are 16 residues in the CDR3. Trimming took 0 bases from V and 8 from J; bases not matched to a gene: 9. The CDR3 DNA sequence: TGCGCCAGCAGCTTGGAGGTGGGACTAGCTACCGATGAGCAGTTCTTC. This encodes CASSLEVGLATDEQFF.

This clone was seen only a few times. The chain has TRBV4-1 and TRBJ2-7; tentative D call: TRBD1 (5 bases). Germline CDR1 MGHRA, CDR2 YSYEKL. The ends were cut back, 1 base at V and 5 bases at J, with 12 bases in the middle. The CDR3 consists of 14 residues. The CDR3 here is CASSQGGLVNEQYF. CDR3 sequence (DNA): TGCGCCAGCAGCCAAGGGGGCCTGGTCAACGAGCAGTACTTC.

J is TRBJ1-6 and V is TRBV13, with TRBD1 identical over 8 bases. The CDR3 loop spans 16 amino acids. V lost 7 bases, J lost 10 bases, and 15 bases stayed unmatched. CDR1 PRHDT and CDR2 FYEKMQ come from the germline V gene (reference sequence). The CDR3: CASTLLRSRGQSPLHF. Written as DNA, the CDR3 is TGTGCCAGCACCCTACTTAGGAGCAGGGGGCAGTCACCCCTCCACTTT. The whole variable domain, filled in from reference TRBV13 and TRBJ1-6, reads AAGVIQSPRHLIKEKRETATLKCYPIPRHDTVYWYQQGPGQDPQFLISFYEKMQSDKGSIPDRFSAQQFSDYHSELNMSSLELGDSALYFCASTLLRSRGQSPLHFGNGTRLTVT.